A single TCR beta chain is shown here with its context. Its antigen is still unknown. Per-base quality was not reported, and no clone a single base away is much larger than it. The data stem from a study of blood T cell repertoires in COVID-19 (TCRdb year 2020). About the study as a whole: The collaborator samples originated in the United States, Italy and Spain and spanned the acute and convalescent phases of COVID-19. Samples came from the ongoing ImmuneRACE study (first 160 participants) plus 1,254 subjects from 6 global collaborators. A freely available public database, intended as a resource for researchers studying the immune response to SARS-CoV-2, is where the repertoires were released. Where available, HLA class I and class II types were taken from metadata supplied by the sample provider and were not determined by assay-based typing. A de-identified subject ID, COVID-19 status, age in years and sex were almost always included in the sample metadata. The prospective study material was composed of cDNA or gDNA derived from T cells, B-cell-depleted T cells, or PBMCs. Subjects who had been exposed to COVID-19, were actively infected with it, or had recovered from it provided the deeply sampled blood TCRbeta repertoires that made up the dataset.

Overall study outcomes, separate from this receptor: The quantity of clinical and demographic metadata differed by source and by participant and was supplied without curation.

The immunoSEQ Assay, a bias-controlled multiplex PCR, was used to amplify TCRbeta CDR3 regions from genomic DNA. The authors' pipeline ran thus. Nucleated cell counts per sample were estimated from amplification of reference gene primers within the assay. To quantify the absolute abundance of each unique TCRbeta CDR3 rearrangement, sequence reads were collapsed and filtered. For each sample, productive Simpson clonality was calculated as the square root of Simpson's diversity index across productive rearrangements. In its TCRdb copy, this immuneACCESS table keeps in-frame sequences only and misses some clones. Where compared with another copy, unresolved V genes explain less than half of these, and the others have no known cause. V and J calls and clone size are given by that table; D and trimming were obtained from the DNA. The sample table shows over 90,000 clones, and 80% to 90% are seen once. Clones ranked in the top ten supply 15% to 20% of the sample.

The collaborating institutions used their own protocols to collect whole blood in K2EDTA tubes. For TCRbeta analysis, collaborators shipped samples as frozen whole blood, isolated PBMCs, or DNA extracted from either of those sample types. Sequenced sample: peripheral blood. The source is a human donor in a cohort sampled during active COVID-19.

The DNA sequence is given as TGTGCCAGAAGCTTGGTAGGATTGAGACTAGCGGGGGGCCGGGAGCAGTTCTTC. It encodes CARSLVGLRLAGGREQFF. This sequence uses TRBV5-3 and TRBJ2-1; TRBD2 agrees with 13 junctional bases. TRBV5-3 is treated as an ORF (open reading frame) with a function not yet certain. V is cut back by 0 bases and J by 10 bases, with 13 bases in the junction unmatched. The CDR3 contains 18 residues, cysteine and phenylalanine counted. Only the CDR3 part of the read is kept: 54 bases, read in frame from the first base.